Shown below are 10 T cell receptor beta chains from a single sample sequenced in a study of CD8+ T cells in alopecia areata. Reverse transcribed after extraction, RNA yielded cDNA as the sequencing template. Some clones are missing from TCRdb's copy, which holds only in-frame ones; the method was immunoSEQ multiplex PCR. The table lists about 190,000 clones, roughly three fifths of them singletons. Treatment given: oral pan-JAK inhibitor, 5-10 mg twice daily. The sample in question was CD4+ T cells sorted from blood, obtained at week 4, from a patient treated with tofacitinib. These receptor sequences come from a human donor with alopecia areata.

This clone was seen a handful of times. The chain has TRBV30 and TRBJ1-5; D possibly corresponds to TRBD1 (5 bases). The CDR3 has 14 residues. V dropped 5 bases and J dropped 2 bases, with 13 bases sitting between them. From germline, CDR1 is GTSNPN and CDR2 SVGIG (reference sequence). The CDR3 loop reads CAWDEDTRNQPQHF. CDR3 nucleotides: TGTGCCTGGGATGAGGACACCCGCAATCAGCCCCAGCATTTT.

This clone was recorded a few times. CDR3: CSVRQNTQYF. The DNA of the CDR3 is TGCAGCGTCCGACAGAATACGCAGTATTTT. The rearrangement joins TRBV29-1 to TRBJ2-3, with a weak D call TRBD1 (5 bases). Germline CDR1 and CDR2: SQVTM and ANQGSEA. This CDR3 region has 10 residues. The V and J ends lost 6 bases and 7 bases respectively, with 8 bases between them.

The chain carries TRBV30 and TRBJ1-5; 9 bases line up with TRBD1. The CDR3 spans 14 residues. Germline CDR1 reads GTSNPN; CDR2 reads SVGIG (reference sequence). With V trimmed by 2 bases and J by 9 bases, 8 bases remained unmatched. For the CDR3, the DNA is TGTGCCTGGAGTCTGGGACAGGGAGGAATGCCCCAGCATTTT. Translation: CAWSLGQGGMPQHF.

The chain couples TRBV7-9 to TRBJ2-7; TRBD1 or TRBD2 may be the D gene (5 bases each). Germline CDR1 reads SEHNR; CDR2 reads FQNEAQ (reference sequence). V lost 2 bases, J lost 2 bases, and 16 bases lay in between. This CDR3 is 16 amino acids long. CDR3 sequence (DNA): TGTGCCAGCAGCTTACTGATTCAGGGAGAAGCCTACGAGCAGTACTTC. Encoded protein: CASSLLIQGEAYEQYF.

In this sample, this clone turned up a few times. The chain links TRBV5-1 to TRBJ1-2, with D possibly matching TRBD1 (6 bases). V lost 0 bases and J 7 bases, leaving 16 bases between the germline ends. Germline V gives CDR1 SGHRS, CDR2 YFSETQ. The CDR3 contains 15 residues. CDR3 nucleotide sequence: TGCGCCAGCAGCTTGGACCCTACCACAGGGATTGGCTACACCTTC. Its protein product is CASSLDPTTGIGYTF.

The chain carries TRBV7-2 and TRBJ1-5, with 9 bases lining up with TRBD1. The germline V gene has CDR1 SGHTA and CDR2 FQGNSA. Germline trimming cut 6 bases from V and 7 bases from J; bases unmatched to any gene: 10. The CDR3 spans 15 residues. This chain's CDR3 is CASRTGTGPGQPQHF. Written as DNA, the CDR3 is TGTGCCAGCAGAACCGGGACAGGGCCGGGGCAGCCCCAGCATTTT.

This clone was counted a single time. The chain combines TRBV7-2 with TRBJ1-2; TRBD1 is a possible D gene (5 bases). V lost 5 bases, J lost 8 bases, and 21 bases lay in between. Germline assignment: CDR1 SGHTA and CDR2 FQGNSA. This CDR3 has 15 amino acids. The CDR3 coding sequence is TGTGCCAGCAGCCAAGACCCCAGGGACCCCTGGGGCTACACCTTC. Amino acids: CASSQDPRDPWGYTF. Based on the CDR3 plus reference TRBV7-2 and TRBJ1-2, the full variable domain is GAGVSQSPSNKVTEKGKDVELRCDPISGHTALYWYRQSLGQGLEFLIYFQGNSAPDKSGLPSDRFSAERTGGSVSTLTIQRTQQEDSAVYLCASSQDPRDPWGYTFGSGTRLTVV.

This clone was counted a few times. V is TRBV13 and J is TRBJ2-7, with D tentatively TRBD1 or TRBD2 (5 bases each). The length of the CDR3 is 13 residues. Germline V lookup: CDR1 PRHDT, CDR2 FYEKMQ (reference sequence). Trimming cost V 8 bases and J 5 bases, with 16 bases left between them. The CDR3 sequence: CASEGELRNEQYF. The CDR3 bases are TGTGCCAGCGAAGGGGAGTTACGGAACGAGCAGTACTTC.

In nucleotides, the CDR3 is TGTGCCAGCCGAGCGGATGGGGGATACTACGAGCAGTACTTC. Translation: CASRADGGYYEQYF. The chain combines TRBV2 with TRBJ2-7; perhaps D is TRBD1 or TRBD2 (5 bases each). Trimming pared 8 bases from V and 3 bases from J, leaving 17 bases between. The CDR3 consists of 14 residues. Germline-derived CDR1 and CDR2 are SNHLY and FYNNEI.

In this sample, this clone turned up a few times. V is TRBV27 and J is TRBJ1-2; 8 bases map to TRBD1. The CDR3 has 16 amino acids. Germline V gives CDR1 MNHEY, CDR2 SMNVEV (reference sequence). V shed 5 bases, J shed 1 base, and the junction held 9 bases outside the gene matches. The CDR3 region is CASSPLGQAINYGYTF. The CDR3 DNA is TGTGCCAGCAGTCCTCTGGGACAGGCGATTAACTATGGCTACACCTTC.